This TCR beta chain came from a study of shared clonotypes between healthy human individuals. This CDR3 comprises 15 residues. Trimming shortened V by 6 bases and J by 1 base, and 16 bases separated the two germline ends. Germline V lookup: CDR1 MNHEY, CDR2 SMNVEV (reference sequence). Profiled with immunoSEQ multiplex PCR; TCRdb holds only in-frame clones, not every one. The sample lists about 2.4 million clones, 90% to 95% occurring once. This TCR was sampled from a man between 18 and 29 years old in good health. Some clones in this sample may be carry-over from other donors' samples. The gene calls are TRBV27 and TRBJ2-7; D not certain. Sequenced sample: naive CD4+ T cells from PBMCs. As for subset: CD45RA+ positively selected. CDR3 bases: TGTGCCAGCAGCCCTGAGCCCACCTTTTCCTACGAGCAGTACTTC. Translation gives CASSPEPTFSYEQYF.